The source of this T cell receptor (beta chain) is a study of blood T cell repertoires in COVID-19 (dated by TCRdb to about 2020). About the full investigation: Samples from collaborators originated in the United States, Italy and Spain and spanned both the acute and convalescent phases of COVID-19. The prospective study material was composed of cDNA or gDNA derived from T cells, B-cell-depleted T cells, or PBMCs. The repertoires were released in a freely available public database meant as a resource for research on the immune response to SARS-CoV-2. Deeply sampled blood TCRbeta repertoires from subjects exposed to, actively infected with, or recovered from COVID-19 were included in the dataset. Where HLA class I and class II types were available, the types were taken from metadata supplied by the sample provider, not from assay-based typing. Nearly every sample came with metadata listing a de-identified subject ID, COVID-19 status, age in years and sex. The samples were drawn from two sources: the first 160 participants of the ongoing ImmuneRACE study, and 1,000 to 1,500 subjects contributed by 6 global collaborators. Study-level results and caveats: How much clinical and demographic metadata was included differed by source and by participant, and the metadata was provided uncurated.

As concerns this clone: What antigen it recognizes has not been identified. Base-call qualities are not available, and no considerably larger clone is one nucleotide away.

A second Seattle source provided samples from volunteer blood donors who had recovered from COVID-19. Each collaborating institution followed its own protocols to collect whole blood in K2EDTA tubes. Collaborator samples were shipped for TCRbeta analysis as frozen whole blood, isolated PBMCs, or DNA extracted from either sample type. TCRbeta CDR3 regions were amplified from genomic DNA using the immunoSEQ Assay, a bias-controlled multiplex PCR. As for how the authors treated the data: The number of nucleated cells in each sample was estimated by amplification of reference gene primers within the assay. To quantify the absolute abundance of each unique TCRbeta CDR3 rearrangement, sequence reads were collapsed and filtered. For each sample, productive Simpson clonality was calculated by taking the square root of Simpson's diversity index across productive rearrangements. This immuneACCESS table, as held by TCRdb, lists in-frame sequences with V and J called but not all clones. Of the missing ones, under half trace to an unresolved V gene in checked studies; the others have no known cause. The V and J calls and clone size are taken from that table; D and trimming were inferred from the DNA. This sample comprises over 300,000 clones, more than 80% of them detected only once. Of the sample, around 6% is held by the ten largest clones.

According to the germline V gene, CDR1 reads SGDLS and CDR2 reads YYNGEE. The CDR3 numbers 12 residues from cysteine through phenylalanine. Here the CDR3 DNA is all that survives: 36 bases in frame from base 1. V was cut back by 1 base and J by 9 bases, leaving a gap of 8 bases between them. This sequence was found in a man younger than 35 who had recovered from COVID-19. The sequence is built from TRBV9 and TRBJ2-1, and perhaps TRBD1 as D gene, on 6 matching bases. Sequencing was performed on peripheral blood. The DNA sequence is given as TGTGCCAGCAGCGTACCAGGGGTTGAGCAGTTCTTC. Translated, it reads CASSVPGVEQFF.